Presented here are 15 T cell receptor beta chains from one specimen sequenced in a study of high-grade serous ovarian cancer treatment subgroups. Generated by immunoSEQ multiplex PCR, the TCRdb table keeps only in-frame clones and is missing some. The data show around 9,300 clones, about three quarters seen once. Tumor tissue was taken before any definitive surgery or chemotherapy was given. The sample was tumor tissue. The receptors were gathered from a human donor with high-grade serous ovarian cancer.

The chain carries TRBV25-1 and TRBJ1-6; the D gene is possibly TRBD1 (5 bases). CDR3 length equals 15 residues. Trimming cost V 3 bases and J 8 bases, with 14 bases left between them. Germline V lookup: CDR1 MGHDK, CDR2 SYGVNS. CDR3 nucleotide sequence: TGTGCCAGCAGTGACGATCGGAAGGGGTATTCACCCCTCCACTTT. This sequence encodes CASSDDRKGYSPLHF.

The CDR3 sequence: CASSYSNVEGSQFF. CDR3 in DNA: TGTGCCAGCAGTTACTCGAACGTTGAGGGATCGCAGTTCTTC. The chain is built from TRBV6-5 and TRBJ2-1, with D maybe TRBD2 (5 bases). Germline lookup yields CDR1 MNHEY and CDR2 SVGAGI. The CDR3 consists of 14 residues. The V end was cut by 0 bases, the J end by 12 bases, with 15 bases between.

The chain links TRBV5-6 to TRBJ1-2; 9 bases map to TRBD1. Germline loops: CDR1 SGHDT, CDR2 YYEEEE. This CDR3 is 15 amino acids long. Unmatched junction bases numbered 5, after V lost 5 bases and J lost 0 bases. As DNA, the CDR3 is TGTGCCAGCAGGGATAGGGACAGGGCTAACTATGGCTACACCTTC. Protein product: CASRDRDRANYGYTF.

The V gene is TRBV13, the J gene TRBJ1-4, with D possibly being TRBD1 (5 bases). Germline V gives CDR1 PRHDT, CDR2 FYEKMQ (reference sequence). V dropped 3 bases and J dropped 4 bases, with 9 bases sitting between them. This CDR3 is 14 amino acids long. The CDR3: CASSFRANNEKLFF. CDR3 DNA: TGTGCCAGCAGCTTCAGGGCCAATAATGAAAAACTGTTTTTT.

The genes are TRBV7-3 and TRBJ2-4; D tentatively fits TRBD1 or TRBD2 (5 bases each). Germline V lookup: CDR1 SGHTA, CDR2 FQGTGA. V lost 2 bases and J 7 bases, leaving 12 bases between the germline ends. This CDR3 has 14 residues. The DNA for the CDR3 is TGTGCCAGCAGCTTAGTAGGGACGGGGAACATTCAGTACTTC. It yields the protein CASSLVGTGNIQYF.

The CDR3 is CASRRNTEAFF. The CDR3 DNA is TGTGCCAGCAGGCGCAATACTGAAGCTTTCTTT. The V and J genes are TRBV6-1 and TRBJ1-1; D ambiguous. Trimming shortened V by 6 bases and J by 5 bases, and 7 bases separated the two germline ends. Germline V gene lookup returns CDR1 MNHNS and CDR2 SASEGT. CDR3 size: 11 residues.

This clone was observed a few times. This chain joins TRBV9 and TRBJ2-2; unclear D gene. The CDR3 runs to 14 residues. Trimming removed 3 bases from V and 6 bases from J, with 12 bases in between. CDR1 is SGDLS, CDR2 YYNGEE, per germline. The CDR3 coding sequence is TGTGCCAGCAGCGCCCGTCAGTACGCCGGGGAGCTGTTTTTT. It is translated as CASSARQYAGELFF.

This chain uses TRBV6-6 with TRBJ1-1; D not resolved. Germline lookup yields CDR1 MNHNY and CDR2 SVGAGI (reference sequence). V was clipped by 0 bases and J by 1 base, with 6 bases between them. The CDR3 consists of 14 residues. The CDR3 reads CASSYSAQNTEAFF. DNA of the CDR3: TGTGCCAGCAGTTACTCGGCCCAGAACACTGAAGCTTTCTTT.

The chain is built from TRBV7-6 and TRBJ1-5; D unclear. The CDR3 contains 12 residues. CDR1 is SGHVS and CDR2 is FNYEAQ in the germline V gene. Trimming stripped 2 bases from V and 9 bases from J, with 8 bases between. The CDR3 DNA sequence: TGTGCCAGCAGCTTACTTGCTGGGCCCCAGCATTTT. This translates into CASSLLAGPQHF.

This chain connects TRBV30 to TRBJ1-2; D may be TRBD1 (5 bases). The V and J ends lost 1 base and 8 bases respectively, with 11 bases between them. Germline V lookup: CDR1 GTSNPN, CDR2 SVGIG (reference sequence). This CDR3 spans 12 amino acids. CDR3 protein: CAWSDRSYGYTF. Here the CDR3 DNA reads TGTGCCTGGAGTGACAGGTCCTACGGCTACACCTTC.

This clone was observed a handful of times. The CDR3 DNA reads TGTGCCAGCAGTTTTATGACCGGGACAGGGGTGGGAAAACTGTTTTTT. This gives the protein CASSFMTGTGVGKLFF. The chain is built from TRBV27 and TRBJ1-4; 10 bases are a match to TRBD1. Per germline, CDR1 MNHEY and CDR2 SMNVEV (reference sequence). V trimming: 3 bases; J trimming: 10 bases; junction bases outside the gene matches: 11. The CDR3 covers 16 residues.

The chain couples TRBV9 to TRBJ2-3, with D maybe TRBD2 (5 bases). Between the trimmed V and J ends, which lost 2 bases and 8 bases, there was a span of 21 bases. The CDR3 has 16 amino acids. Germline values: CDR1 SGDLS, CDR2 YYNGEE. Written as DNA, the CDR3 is TGTGCCAGCAGCGTCGCTGGCGGGCTCCTGTCGGCTACGCAGTATTTT. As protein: CASSVAGGLLSATQYF.

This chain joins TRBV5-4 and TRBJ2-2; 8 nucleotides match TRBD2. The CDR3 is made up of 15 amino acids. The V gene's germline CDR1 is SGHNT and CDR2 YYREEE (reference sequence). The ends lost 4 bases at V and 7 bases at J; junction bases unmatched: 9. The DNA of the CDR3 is TGTGCCAGCAGCCGCGGGCGGGGGGAAAACGGGGAGCTGTTTTTT. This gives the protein CASSRGRGENGELFF. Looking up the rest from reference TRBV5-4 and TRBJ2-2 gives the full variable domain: ETGVTQSPTHLIKTRGQQVTLRCSSQSGHNTVSWYQQALGQGPQFIFQYYREEENGRGNFPPRFSGLQFPNYSSELNVNALELDDSALYLCASSRGRGENGELFFGEGSRLTVL.

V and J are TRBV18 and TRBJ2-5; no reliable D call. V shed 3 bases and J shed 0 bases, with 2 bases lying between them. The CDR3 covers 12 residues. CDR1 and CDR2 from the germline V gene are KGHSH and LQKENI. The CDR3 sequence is CASSPYQETQYF. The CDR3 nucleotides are TGTGCCAGCTCACCGTACCAAGAGACCCAGTACTTC.

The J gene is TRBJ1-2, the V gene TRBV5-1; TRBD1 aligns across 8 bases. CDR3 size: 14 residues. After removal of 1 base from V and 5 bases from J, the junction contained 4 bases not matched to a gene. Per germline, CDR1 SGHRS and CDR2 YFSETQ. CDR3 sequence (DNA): TGCGCCAGCAGCTTGTCAGGGGGCGTGTATGGCTACACCTTC. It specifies CASSLSGGVYGYTF.